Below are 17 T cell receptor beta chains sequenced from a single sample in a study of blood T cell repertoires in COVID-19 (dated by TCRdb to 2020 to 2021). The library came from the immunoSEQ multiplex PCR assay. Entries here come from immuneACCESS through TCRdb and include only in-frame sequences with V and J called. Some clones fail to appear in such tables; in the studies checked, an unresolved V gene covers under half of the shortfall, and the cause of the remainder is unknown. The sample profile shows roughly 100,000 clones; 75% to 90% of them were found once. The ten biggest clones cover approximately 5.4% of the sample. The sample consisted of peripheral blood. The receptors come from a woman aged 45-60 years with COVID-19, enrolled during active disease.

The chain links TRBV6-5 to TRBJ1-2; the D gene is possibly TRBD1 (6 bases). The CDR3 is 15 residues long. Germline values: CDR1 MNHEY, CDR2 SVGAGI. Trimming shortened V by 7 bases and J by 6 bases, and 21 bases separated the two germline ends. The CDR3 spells CASTRGAGALNGYTF. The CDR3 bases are TGTGCCAGCACCCGGGGGGCGGGGGCGCTAAATGGCTACACCTTC.

This CDR3 is CASSPRSGDSNQPQHF. For the CDR3, the DNA is TGTGCCAGCTCACCACGGTCAGGGGATAGCAATCAGCCCCAGCATTTT. This sequence joins TRBV18 and TRBJ1-5, with TRBD1 as a possible D gene (6 bases). The germline V gene encodes CDR1 KGHSH and CDR2 LQKENI. V lost 1 base and J lost 0, with 10 bases in between. CDR3 length equals 16 residues.

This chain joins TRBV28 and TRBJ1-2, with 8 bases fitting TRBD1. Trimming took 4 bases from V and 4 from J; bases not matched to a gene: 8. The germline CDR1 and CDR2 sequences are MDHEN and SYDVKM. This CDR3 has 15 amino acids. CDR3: CASSSRQGNLYGYTF. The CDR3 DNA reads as TGTGCCAGCAGTTCAAGACAGGGGAACCTCTATGGCTACACCTTC.

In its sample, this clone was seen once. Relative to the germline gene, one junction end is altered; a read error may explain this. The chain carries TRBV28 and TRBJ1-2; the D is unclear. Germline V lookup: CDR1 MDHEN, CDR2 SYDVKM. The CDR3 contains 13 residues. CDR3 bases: TGTGTCAGCAGGCCCTCCACAGACTATGGCTACACCTTC. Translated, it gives CVSRPSTDYGYTF.

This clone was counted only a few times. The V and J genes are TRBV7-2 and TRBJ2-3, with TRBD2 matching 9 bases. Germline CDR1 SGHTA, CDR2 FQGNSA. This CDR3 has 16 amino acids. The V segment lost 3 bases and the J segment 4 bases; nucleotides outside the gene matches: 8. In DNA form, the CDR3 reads TGTGCCAGCAGCTTTAGGTCAGCGGGGGGATCAGATACGCAGTATTTT. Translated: CASSFRSAGGSDTQYF.

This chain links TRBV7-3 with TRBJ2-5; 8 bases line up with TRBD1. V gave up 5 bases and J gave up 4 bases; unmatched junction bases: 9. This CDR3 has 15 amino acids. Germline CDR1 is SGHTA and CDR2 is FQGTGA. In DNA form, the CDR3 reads TGTGCCAGCAGCCTTACCGGGACAGGAGTAGAGACCCAGTACTTC. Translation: CASSLTGTGVETQYF.

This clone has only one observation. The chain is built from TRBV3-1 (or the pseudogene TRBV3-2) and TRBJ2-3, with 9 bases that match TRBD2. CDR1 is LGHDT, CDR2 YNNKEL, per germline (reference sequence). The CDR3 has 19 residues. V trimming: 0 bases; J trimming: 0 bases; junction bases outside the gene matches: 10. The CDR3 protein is CASSQDRLAGRSSTDTQYF. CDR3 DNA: TGTGCCAGCAGCCAAGATAGGCTAGCGGGGAGATCTAGCACAGATACGCAGTATTTT.

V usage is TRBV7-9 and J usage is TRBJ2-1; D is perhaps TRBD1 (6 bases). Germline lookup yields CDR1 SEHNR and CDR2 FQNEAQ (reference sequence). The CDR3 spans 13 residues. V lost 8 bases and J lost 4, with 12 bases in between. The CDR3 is CASSRDNYNEQFF. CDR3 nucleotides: TGTGCCAGCTCCCGGGACAATTACAATGAGCAGTTCTTC. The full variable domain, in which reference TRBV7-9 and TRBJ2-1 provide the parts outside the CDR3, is DTGVSQNPRHKITKRGQNVTFRCDPISEHNRLYWYRQTLGQGPEFLTYFQNEAQLEKSRLLSDRFSAERPKGSFSTLEIQRTEQGDSAMYLCASSRDNYNEQFFGPGTRLTVL.

CDR3 nucleotide sequence: TGTGCCAGCAGTCAGAATGGAGATGGCTACACCTTC. Its translation: CASSQNGDGYTF. The chain couples TRBV2 to TRBJ1-2; unclear D gene. Germline CDR1 reads SNHLY; CDR2 reads FYNNEI. V lost 5 bases and J lost 6, with 10 bases in between. The CDR3 has 12 residues.

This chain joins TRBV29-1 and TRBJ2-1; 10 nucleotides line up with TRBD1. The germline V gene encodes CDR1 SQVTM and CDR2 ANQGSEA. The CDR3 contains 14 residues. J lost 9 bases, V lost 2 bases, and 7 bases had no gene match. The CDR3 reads CSVEKGQGTSEQFF. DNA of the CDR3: TGCAGCGTTGAAAAGGGACAGGGGACTAGTGAGCAGTTCTTC.

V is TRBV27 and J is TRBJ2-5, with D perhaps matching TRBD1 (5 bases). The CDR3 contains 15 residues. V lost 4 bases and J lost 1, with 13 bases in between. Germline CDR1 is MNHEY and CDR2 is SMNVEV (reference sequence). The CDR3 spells CASSYSRQLQETQYF. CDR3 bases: TGTGCCAGCAGTTATAGCCGACAGCTCCAAGAGACCCAGTACTTC.

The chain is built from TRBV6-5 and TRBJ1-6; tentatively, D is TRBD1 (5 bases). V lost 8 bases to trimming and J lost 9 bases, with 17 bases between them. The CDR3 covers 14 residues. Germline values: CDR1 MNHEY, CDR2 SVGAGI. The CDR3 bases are TGTGCCAGCGAGAAAGGAGCAGGGCTTTCACCCCTCCACTTT. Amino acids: CASEKGAGLSPLHF.

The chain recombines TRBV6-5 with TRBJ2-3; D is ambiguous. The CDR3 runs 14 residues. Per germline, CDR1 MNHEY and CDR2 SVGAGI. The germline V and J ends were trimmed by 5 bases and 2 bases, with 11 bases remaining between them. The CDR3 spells CASSPNKITDTQYF. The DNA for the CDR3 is TGTGCCAGCAGTCCCAACAAGATCACAGATACGCAGTATTTT.

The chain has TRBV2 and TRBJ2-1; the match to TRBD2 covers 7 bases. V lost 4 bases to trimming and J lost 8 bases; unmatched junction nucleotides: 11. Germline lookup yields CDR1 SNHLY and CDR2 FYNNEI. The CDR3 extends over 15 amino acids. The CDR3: CASSGGTMRKDEQFF. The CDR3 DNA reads TGTGCCAGCAGTGGTGGGACTATGAGGAAGGATGAGCAGTTCTTC.

DNA of the CDR3: TGTGCCAGCAGCTATAACAGGGGGCTAGAGACCCAGTACTTC. Amino acids: CASSYNRGLETQYF. V and J are TRBV11-2 and TRBJ2-5; TRBD1 matches at 9 bases. Germline lookup yields CDR1 SGHAT and CDR2 FQNNGV. This CDR3 is built from 14 residues. V shed 4 bases and J 4 bases; nucleotides not matched to a gene: 4.

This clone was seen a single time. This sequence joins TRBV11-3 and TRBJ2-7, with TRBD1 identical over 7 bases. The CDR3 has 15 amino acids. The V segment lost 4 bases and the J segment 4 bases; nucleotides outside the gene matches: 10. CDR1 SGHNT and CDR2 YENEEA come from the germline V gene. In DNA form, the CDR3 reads TGTGCCAGCAGCTCCCAGGGACAGTTAAAGTACGAGCAGTACTTC. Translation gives CASSSQGQLKYEQYF.

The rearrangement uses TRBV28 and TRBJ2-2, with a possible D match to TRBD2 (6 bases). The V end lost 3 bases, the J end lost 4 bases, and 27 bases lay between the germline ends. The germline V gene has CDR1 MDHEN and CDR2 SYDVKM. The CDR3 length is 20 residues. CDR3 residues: CASSFGVFARARGFTGELFF. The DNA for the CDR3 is TGTGCCAGCAGTTTTGGAGTCTTTGCCAGGGCCCGGGGGTTCACCGGGGAGCTGTTTTTT.